Given below is one T cell receptor (beta chain) in context. Its cognate antigen is unknown. Sequencing was performed with immunoSEQ multiplex PCR; in TCRdb, only in-frame clones are kept and a portion is missing. The data show some 66,000 clones, with around 97% seen just once and about 1.5% held by the top ten. The source of the sample is a study of cytomegalovirus exposure and HLA in healthy donors. Overall study results and limits: The study listed under 200 cytomegalovirus-associated TCR beta chains. A few chains tied to CMV proved CMV antigen-specific in vitro. Most TCR sequences were uncommon, yet certain public TCRs appeared in many donors.

The germline gives CDR1 MNHEY, CDR2 SVGAGI. This CDR3 has 13 amino acids. With 0 bases clipped from V and 13 bases from J, the junction kept 8 bases outside the gene matches. Sequences were obtained from PBMCs. The TCR was taken from a woman under 30 in good health and CMV-seropositive. The rearrangement joins TRBV6-5 to TRBJ1-2; TRBD1 agrees at 7 bases. CDR3 sequence (DNA): TGTGCCAGCAGTTACTCAGGGGGCGGCGGGTGCACCTTC. Translation: CASSYSGGGGCTF.